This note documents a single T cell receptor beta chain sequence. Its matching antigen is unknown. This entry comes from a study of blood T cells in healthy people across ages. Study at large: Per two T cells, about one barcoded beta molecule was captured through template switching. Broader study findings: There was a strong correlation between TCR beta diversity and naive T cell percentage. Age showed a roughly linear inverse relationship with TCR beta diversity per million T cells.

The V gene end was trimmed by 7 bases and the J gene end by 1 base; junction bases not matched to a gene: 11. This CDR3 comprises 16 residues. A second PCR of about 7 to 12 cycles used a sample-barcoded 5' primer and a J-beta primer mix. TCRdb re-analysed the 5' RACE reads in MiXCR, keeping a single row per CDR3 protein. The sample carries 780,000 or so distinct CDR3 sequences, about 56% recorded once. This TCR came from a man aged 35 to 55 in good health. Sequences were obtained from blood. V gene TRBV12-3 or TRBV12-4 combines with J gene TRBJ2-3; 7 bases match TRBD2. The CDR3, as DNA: TGTGCCAGCACCGACGACTGGGAGGGCGGCACAGATACGCAGTATTTT. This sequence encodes CASTDDWEGGTDTQYF.